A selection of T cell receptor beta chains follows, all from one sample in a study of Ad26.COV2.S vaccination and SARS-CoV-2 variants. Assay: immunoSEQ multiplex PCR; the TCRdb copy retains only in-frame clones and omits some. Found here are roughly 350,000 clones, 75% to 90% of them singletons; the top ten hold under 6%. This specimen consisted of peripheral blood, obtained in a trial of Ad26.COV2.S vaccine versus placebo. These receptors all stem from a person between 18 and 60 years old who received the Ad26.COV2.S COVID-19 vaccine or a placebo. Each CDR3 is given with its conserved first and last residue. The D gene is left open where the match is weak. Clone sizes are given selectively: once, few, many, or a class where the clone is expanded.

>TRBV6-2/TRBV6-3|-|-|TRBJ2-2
TGTGCCAGCAGCCCGATCGACTACCGCACCGGGGAGCTGTTTTTT
CASSPIDYRTGELFF
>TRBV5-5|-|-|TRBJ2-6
TGTGCCAGCAGCTTGGCGGTCGGGGTTAGGACTGGGGCCAACGTCCTGACTTTC
CASSLAVGVRTGANVLTF
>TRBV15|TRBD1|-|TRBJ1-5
TGTGCCACCAGCGCCGGGACAGGGGCCGCCGGGGTTCAGCCCCAGCATTTT
CATSAGTGAAGVQPQHF
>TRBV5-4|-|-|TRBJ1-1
TGTGCCAGCAGCTTGGGACAGACCAGGGGGAACACTGAAGCTTTCTTT
CASSLGQTRGNTEAFF
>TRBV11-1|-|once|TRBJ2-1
TGTGCCAGCAGCTTAAAGGGGTGGGATGAGCAGTTCTTC
CASSLKGWDEQFF
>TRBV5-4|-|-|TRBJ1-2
TGTGCCAGCAGCTTGGCCCTCGGTTTGCAGGGCGGCTGGGGCTACACCTTC
CASSLALGLQGGWGYTF
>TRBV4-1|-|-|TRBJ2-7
TGCGCCAGCAGCCAAGCAGCACACCAAGCCTCCTACGAGCAGTACTTC
CASSQAAHQASYEQYF
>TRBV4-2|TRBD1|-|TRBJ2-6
TGTGCCAGCCGACCGGGACAGGCGGCCTCCGGGGCCAACGTCCTGACTTTC
CASRPGQAASGANVLTF
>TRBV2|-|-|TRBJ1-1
TGTGCCAGCAGAACTAGAGGGGGGAACACTGAAGCTTTCTTT
CASRTRGGNTEAFF
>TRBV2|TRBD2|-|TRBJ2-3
TGTGCCAGCAGTCAGACCTTAGCGGGAGCCACAGATACGCAGTATTTT
CASSQTLAGATDTQYF
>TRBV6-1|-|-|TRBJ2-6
TGTGCCAGCAGTGAAAGTCCCCGGCCCTCTGGGGCCAACGTCCTGACTTTC
CASSESPRPSGANVLTF
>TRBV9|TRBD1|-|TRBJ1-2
TGTGCCAGCAGCGTAGGGAAAACAGGGGGAGACTATGGCTACACCTTC
CASSVGKTGGDYGYTF
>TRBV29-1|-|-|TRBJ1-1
TGCAGCGTGATACAGGGAGGAGCTTTCTTT
CSVIQGGAFF
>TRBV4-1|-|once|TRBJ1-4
TGCGCCAGCAGCCAAGGGGATGCAACTAATGAAAAACTGTTTTTT
CASSQGDATNEKLFF
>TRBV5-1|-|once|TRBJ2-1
TGCGCCAGCAGCTTCGGGATTAATGACAATGAGCAGTTCTTC
CASSFGINDNEQFF
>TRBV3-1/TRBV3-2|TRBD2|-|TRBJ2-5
TGTGCCAGCACCCAGGGCGGGAGGGCCTGGGAGACCCAGTACTTC
CASTQGGRAWETQYF
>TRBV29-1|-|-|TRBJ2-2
TGCAGCGTTGCCAGGGCGAACACCGGGGAGCTGTTTTTT
CSVARANTGELFF
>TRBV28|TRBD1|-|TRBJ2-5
TGTGCCAGCAGTTTTGAGGGGGCTGGGGAGACCCAGTACTTC
CASSFEGAGETQYF
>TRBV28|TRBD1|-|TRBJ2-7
TGTGCCAGCAGTCACAACACCGGGACAGGGGGCTACGAGCAGTACTTC
CASSHNTGTGGYEQYF
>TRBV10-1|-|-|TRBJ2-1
TGCGCCAGCAAACAGCGAAGGTGGTCCTACAATGAGCAGTTCTTC
CASKQRRWSYNEQFF
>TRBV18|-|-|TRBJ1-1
TGTGCCAGCTCACCGAGCATGAACACTGAAGCTTTCTTT
CASSPSMNTEAFF
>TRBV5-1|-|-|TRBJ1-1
TGCGCCAGCAGCTTGGCACAGGGAAACACTGAAGCTTTCTTT
CASSLAQGNTEAFF
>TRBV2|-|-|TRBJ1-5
TGTGCCAGCAGTTCGGACTGGGATCAGCCCCAGCATTTT
CASSSDWDQPQHF
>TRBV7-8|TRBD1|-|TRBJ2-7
TGTGCCAGCAGCTTTCAGGGGGCCGCCTACGAGCAGTACTTC
CASSFQGAAYEQYF
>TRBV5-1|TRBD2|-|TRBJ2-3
TGCGCCAGCAGCTTGGGTGTCCAGCGGGGCAACACAGATACGCAGTATTTT
CASSLGVQRGNTDTQYF
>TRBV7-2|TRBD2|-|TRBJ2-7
TGTGCCAGCGGGGGGGACGTAATATCCTACGAGCAGTACTTC
CASGGDVISYEQYF
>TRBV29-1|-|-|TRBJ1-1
TGCAGCGCCAAAGGCAGGGGTTTCAATACTGAAGCTTTCTTT
CSAKGRGFNTEAFF
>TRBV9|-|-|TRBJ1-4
TGTGCCAGCAGCGTAGGATGGGCAACTAATGAAAAACTGTTTTTT
CASSVGWATNEKLFF
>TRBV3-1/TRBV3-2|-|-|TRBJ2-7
TGTGCCAGCAGCGCCTATATCCCCCCTTACGAGCAGTACTTC
CASSAYIPPYEQYF
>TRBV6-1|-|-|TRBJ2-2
TGTGCCAGCAGTGAAATAGGGGACACCGGGGAGCTGTTTTTT
CASSEIGDTGELFF
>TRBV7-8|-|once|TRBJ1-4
TGTGCCAGCAGCTTAGGGCCTGCAACTAATGAAAAACTGTTTTTT
CASSLGPATNEKLFF